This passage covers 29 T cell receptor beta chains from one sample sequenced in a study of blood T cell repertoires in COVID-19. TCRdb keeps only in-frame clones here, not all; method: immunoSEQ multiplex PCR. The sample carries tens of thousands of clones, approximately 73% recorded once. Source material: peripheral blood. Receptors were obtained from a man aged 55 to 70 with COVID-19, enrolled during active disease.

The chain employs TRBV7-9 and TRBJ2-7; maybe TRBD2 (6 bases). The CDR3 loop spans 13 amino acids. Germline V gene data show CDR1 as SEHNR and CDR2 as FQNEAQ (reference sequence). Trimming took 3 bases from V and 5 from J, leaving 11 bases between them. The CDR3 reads CASSFGGEDEQYF. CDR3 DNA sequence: TGTGCCAGCAGCTTTGGAGGGGAGGACGAGCAGTACTTC.

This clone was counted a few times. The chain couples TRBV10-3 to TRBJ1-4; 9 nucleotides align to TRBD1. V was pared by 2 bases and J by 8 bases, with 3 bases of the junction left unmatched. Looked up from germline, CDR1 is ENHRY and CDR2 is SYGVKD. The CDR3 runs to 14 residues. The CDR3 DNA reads TGTGCCATCAGTGAGAGACAGGGGGTGGAAAAACTGTTTTTT. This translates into CAISERQGVEKLFF.

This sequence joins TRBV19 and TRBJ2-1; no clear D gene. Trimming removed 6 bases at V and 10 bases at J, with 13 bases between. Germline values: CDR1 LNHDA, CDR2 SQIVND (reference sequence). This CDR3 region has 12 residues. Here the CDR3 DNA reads TGTGCCAGTAGGACCACAGCAAGCGAGCAGTTCTTC. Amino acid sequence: CASRTTASEQFF.

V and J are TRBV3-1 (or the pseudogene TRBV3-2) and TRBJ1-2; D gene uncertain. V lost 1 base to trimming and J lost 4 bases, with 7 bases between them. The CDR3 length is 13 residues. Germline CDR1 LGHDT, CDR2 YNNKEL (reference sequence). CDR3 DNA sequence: TGTGCCAGCAGCCAAGTCCTTCCCTATGGCTACACCTTC. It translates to CASSQVLPYGYTF.

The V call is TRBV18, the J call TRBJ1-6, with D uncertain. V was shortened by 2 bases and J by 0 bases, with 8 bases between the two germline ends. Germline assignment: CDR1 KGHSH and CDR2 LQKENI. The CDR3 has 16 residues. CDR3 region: CASSPGPTSYNSPLHF. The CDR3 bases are TGTGCCAGCTCACCAGGGCCAACCTCCTATAATTCACCCCTCCACTTT.

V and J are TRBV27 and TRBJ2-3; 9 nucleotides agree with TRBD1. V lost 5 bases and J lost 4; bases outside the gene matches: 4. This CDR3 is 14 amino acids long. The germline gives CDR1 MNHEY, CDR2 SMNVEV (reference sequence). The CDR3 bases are TGTGCCAGCAGTCCCACAGGGGGCCCAGATACGCAGTATTTT. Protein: CASSPTGGPDTQYF.

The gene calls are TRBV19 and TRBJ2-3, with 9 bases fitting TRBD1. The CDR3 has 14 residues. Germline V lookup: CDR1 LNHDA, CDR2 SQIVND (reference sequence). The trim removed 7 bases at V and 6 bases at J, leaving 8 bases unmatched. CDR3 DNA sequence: TGTGCCAGTACCCCGGGACAGGGAAGGGATACGCAGTATTTT. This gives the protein CASTPGQGRDTQYF.

CDR3 amino acids: CASSRTSGGAGEQYF. CDR3 coding DNA: TGTGCCAGCAGCCGCACTAGCGGGGGGGCTGGTGAGCAGTACTTC. V and J are TRBV5-4 and TRBJ2-7; 13 nucleotides line up with TRBD2. CDR3 length: 15 residues. V was clipped by 4 bases and J by 7 bases; unmatched bases: 8. Germline V lookup: CDR1 SGHNT, CDR2 YYREEE (reference sequence).

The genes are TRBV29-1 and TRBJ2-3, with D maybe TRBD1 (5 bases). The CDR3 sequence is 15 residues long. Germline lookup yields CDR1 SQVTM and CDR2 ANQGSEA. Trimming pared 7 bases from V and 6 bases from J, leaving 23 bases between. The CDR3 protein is CSGGHRGPGWDTQYF. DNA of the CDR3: TGCAGCGGCGGACATCGAGGCCCCGGGTGGGATACGCAGTATTTT.

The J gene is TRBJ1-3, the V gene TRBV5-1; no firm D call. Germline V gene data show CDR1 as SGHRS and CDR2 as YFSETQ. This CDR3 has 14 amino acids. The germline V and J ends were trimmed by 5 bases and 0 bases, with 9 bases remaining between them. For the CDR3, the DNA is TGCGCCAGCAGAGAGCAAAGCTCTGGAAACACCATATATTTT. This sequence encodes CASREQSSGNTIYF.

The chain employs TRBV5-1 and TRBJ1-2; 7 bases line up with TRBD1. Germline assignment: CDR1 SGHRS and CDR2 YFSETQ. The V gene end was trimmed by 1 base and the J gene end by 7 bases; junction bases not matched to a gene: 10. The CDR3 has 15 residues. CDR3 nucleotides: TGCGCCAGCAGCTTGACGGGACAGCGGCGTGGTGGCTACACCTTC. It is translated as CASSLTGQRRGGYTF.

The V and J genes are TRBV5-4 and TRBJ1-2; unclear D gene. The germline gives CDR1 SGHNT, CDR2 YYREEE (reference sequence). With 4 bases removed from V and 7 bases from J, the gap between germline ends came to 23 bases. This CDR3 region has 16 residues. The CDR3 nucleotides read TGTGCCAGCAGCCCACTGTTGGAGCGAGGGAGGGCTGGCTACACCTTC. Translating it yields CASSPLLERGRAGYTF. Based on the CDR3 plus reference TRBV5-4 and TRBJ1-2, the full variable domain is ETGVTQSPTHLIKTRGQQVTLRCSSQSGHNTVSWYQQALGQGPQFIFQYYREEENGRGNFPPRFSGLQFPNYSSELNVNALELDDSALYLCASSPLLERGRAGYTFGSGTRLTVV.

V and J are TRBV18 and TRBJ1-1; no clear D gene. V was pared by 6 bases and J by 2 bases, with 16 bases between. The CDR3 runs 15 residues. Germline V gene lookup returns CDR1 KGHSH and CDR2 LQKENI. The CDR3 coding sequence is TGTGCCAGCTCGAGCGCTTTGTTGTCCAACACTGAAGCTTTCTTT. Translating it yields CASSSALLSNTEAFF.

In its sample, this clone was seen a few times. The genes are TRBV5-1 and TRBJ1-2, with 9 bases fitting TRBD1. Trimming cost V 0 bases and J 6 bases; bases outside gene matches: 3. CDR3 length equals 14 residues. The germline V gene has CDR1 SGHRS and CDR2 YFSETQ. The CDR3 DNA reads TGCGCCAGCAGCTTGGTCGGGACAGGGAATGGCTACACCTTC. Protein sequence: CASSLVGTGNGYTF. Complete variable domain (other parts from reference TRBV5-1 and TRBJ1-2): KAGVTQTPRYLIKTRGQQVTLSCSPISGHRSVSWYQQTPGQGLQFLFEYFSETQRNKGNFPGRFSGRQFSNSRSEMNVSTLELGDSALYLCASSLVGTGNGYTFGSGTRLTVV.

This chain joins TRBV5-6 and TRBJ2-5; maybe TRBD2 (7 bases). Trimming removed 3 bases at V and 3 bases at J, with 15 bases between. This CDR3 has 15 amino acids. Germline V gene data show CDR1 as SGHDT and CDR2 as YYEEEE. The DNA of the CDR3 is TGTGCCAGCAGCTCCCCCGGGGAGGGGGAAGAGACCCAGTACTTC. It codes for CASSSPGEGEETQYF. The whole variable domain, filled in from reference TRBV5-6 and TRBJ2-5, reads DAGVTQSPTHLIKTRGQQVTLRCSPKSGHDTVSWYQQALGQGPQFIFQYYEEEERQRGNFPDRFSGHQFPNYSSELNVNALLLGDSALYLCASSSPGEGEETQYFGPGTRLLVL.

CDR3 loop: CASSPTSGRAIGQFF. The CDR3 region has the DNA TGTGCCAGCAGCCCGACTAGCGGGAGGGCCATAGGGCAGTTCTTC. This chain connects TRBV7-2 to TRBJ2-1; 14 bases match TRBD2. This CDR3 comprises 15 residues. Germline CDR1 and CDR2: SGHTA and FQGNSA. Germline trimming cut 5 bases from V and 12 bases from J; bases unmatched to any gene: 9.

CDR3 nucleotide sequence: TGTGCCATCAGTGAAGAGGCGGAGACCCAGTACTTC. Encoded protein: CAISEEAETQYF. The V call is TRBV10-3, the J call TRBJ2-5; D gene ambiguous. This CDR3 has 12 amino acids. With 3 bases removed from V and 5 bases from J, the gap between germline ends came to 7 bases. Germline V CDR1 and CDR2: ENHRY, SYGVKD.

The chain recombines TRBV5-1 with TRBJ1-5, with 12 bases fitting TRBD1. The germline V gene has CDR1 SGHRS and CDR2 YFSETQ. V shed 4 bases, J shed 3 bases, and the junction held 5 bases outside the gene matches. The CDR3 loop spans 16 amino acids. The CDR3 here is CASSPGTGGHNQPQHF. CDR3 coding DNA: TGCGCCAGCAGCCCAGGGACAGGGGGCCACAATCAGCCCCAGCATTTT.

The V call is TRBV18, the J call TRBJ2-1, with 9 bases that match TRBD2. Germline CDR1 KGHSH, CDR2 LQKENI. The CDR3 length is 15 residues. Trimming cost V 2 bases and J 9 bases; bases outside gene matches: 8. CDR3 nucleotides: TGTGCCAGCTCACCAGCGCGGGAGGGTTCTGGTGAGCAGTTCTTC. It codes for CASSPAREGSGEQFF.

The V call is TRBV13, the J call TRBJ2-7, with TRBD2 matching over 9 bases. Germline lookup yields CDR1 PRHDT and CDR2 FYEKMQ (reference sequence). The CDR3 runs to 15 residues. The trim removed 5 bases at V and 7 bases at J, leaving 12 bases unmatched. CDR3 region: CASSATSGPLWEQYF. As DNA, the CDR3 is TGTGCCAGCAGCGCGACTAGCGGACCCTTGTGGGAGCAGTACTTC.

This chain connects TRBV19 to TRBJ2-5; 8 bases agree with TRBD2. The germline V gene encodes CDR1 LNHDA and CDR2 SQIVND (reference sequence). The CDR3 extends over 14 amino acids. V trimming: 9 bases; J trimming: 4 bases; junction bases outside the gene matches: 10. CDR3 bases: TGTGCCAGCTCCCCGGGGGGGAGCGTAGAGACCCAGTACTTC. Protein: CASSPGGSVETQYF. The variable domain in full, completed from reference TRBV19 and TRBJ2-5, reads DGGITQSPKYLFRKEGQNVTLSCEQNLNHDAMYWYRQDPGQGLRLIYYSQIVNDFQKGDIAEGYSVSREKKESFPLTVTSAQKNPTAFYLCASSPGGSVETQYFGPGTRLLVL.

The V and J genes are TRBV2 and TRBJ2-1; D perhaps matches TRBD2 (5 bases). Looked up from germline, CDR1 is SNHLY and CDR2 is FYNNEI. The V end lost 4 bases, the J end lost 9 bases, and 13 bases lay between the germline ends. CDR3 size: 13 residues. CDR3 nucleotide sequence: TGTGCCAGCAGTGCAAGGCCGCGGGTTGAGCAGTTCTTC. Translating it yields CASSARPRVEQFF.

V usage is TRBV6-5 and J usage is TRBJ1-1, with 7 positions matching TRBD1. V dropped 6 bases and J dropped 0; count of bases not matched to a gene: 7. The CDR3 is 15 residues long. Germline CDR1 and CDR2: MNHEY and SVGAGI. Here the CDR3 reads CASRSRDSMNTEAFF. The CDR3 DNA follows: TGTGCCAGCAGGTCCCGGGACAGTATGAACACTGAAGCTTTCTTT.

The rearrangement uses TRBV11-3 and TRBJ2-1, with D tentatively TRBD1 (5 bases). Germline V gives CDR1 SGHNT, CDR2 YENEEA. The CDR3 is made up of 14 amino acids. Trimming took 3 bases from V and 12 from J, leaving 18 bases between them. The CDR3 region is CASSLGRASSGQFF. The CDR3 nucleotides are TGTGCCAGCAGCTTGGGCAGGGCTTCTTCAGGGCAGTTCTTC. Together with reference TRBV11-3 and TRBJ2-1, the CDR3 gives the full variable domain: EAGVVQSPRYKIIEKKQPVAFWCNPISGHNTLYWYLQNLGQGPELLIRYENEEAVDDSQLPKDRFSAERLKGVDSTLKIQPAELGDSAVYLCASSLGRASSGQFFGPGTRLTVL.

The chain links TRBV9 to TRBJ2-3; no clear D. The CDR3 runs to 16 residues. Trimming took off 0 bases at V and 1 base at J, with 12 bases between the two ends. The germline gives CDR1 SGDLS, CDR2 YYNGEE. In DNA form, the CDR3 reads TGTGCCAGCAGCGTAGATGCGCTACCACGCACAGATACGCAGTATTTT. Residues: CASSVDALPRTDTQYF. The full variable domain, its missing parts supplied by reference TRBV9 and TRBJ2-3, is DSGVTQTPKHLITATGQRVTLRCSPRSGDLSVYWYQQSLDQGLQFLIQYYNGEERAKGNILERFSAQQFPDLHSELNLSSLELGDSALYFCASSVDALPRTDTQYFGPGTRLTVL.

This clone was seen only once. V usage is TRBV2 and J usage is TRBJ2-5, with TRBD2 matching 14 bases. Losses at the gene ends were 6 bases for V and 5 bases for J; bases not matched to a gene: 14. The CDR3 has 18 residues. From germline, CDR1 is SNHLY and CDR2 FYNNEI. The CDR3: CASRWGLAGAMVLETQYF. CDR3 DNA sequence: TGTGCCAGCAGGTGGGGACTAGCGGGAGCGATGGTATTGGAGACCCAGTACTTC.

The CDR3 DNA follows: TGTGCCAGTAAAGTCTGGGCCCACCGTGACTATGGCTACACCTTC. Amino acids: CASKVWAHRDYGYTF. This chain links TRBV19 with TRBJ1-2; D not certain. The V and J ends lost 7 bases and 3 bases respectively, with 18 bases between them. The V gene's germline CDR1 is LNHDA and CDR2 SQIVND (reference sequence). The CDR3 runs to 15 residues.

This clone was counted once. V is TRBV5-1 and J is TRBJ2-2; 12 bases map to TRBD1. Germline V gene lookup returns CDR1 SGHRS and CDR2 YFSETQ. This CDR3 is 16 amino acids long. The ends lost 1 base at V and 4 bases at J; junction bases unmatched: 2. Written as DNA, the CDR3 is TGCGCCAGCAGCTTGCAGGGACAGGGGGCCACCGGGGAGCTGTTTTTT. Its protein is CASSLQGQGATGELFF.

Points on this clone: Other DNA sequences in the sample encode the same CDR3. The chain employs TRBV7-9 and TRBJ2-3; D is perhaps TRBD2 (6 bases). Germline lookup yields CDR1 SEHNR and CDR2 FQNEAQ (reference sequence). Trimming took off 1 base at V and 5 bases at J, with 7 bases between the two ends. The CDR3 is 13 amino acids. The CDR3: CASSLGRGDTQYF. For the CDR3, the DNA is TGTGCCAGCAGCTTAGGGCGGGGAGATACGCAGTATTTT.